A selection of T cell receptor beta chains follows, all from one sample in a study of blood T cell repertoires in COVID-19. Clones were read by immunoSEQ multiplex PCR, and TCRdb kept only the in-frame ones, dropping some. The table includes 70,000 to 85,000 clones, about 90% detected once. Material: peripheral blood. Receptors originate from a woman in her fifties or sixties with active or convalescent COVID-19. CDR3s include the opening cysteine and the closing phenylalanine or tryptophan. The D gene is left open where the match is weak. Clone size is shown for a subset of rows, as once, few, many or a class of expanded clone.

TRBJ1-2,TRBV23-1,-,-,CASSQSGEVRDGYTF,TGCGCCAGCAGTCAATCAGGGGAGGTAAGGGATGGCTACACCTTC
TRBJ2-7,TRBV5-4,-,TRBD1,CASSPTGTGGYEQYF,TGTGCCAGCAGCCCCACCGGGACAGGGGGTTACGAGCAGTACTTC
TRBJ1-4,TRBV6-1,-,-,CASSEGVYATNEKLFF,TGTGCCAGCAGTGAAGGAGTGTACGCAACTAATGAAAAACTGTTTTTT
TRBJ2-1,TRBV19,-,-,CASSKFSGLSYNEQFF,TGTGCCAGTAGTAAATTTTCGGGACTCTCCTACAATGAGCAGTTCTTC
TRBJ2-7,TRBV4-3,-,TRBD1,CASSQDGTGVNEQYF,TGCGCCAGCAGCCAAGATGGGACAGGGGTTAACGAGCAGTACTTC
TRBJ2-4,TRBV11-3,-,TRBD1,CASSVGQADPKNIQYF,TGTGCCAGCAGCGTCGGACAGGCAGACCCAAAAAACATTCAGTACTTC
TRBJ1-2,TRBV5-1,once,-,CASRSTGPRTAGYTF,TGCGCCAGCAGGTCAACAGGCCCCCGTACAGCGGGCTACACCTTC
TRBJ1-4,TRBV5-1,-,TRBD1,CASSTVLRDRAEKLFF,TGCGCCAGCAGCACCGTACTCCGGGACAGGGCCGAAAAACTGTTTTTT
TRBJ1-1,TRBV6-6,-,-,CASSYSAGEAFF,TGTGCCAGCAGTTACTCGGCCGGGGAAGCTTTCTTT
TRBJ1-1,TRBV7-2,-,-,CASSQANGQTEAFF,TGTGCCAGCAGCCAAGCTAATGGACAGACTGAAGCTTTCTTT
TRBJ2-7,TRBV11-2,many,TRBD2,CASSLYRSGGPLYEQYF,TGTGCCAGCAGCTTATATCGGAGCGGGGGACCGCTTTACGAGCAGTACTTC
TRBJ1-2,TRBV5-1,large,-,CASSLGTSGYTF,TGCGCCAGCAGCTTGGGGACATCTGGCTACACCTTC
TRBJ1-2,TRBV6-6,-,TRBD1,CASSPDRAIGYGYTF,TGTGCCAGCAGCCCGGACAGGGCGATCGGCTATGGCTACACCTTC
TRBJ2-7,TRBV11-2,-,-,CASSSIYEQYF,TGTGCCAGCAGCTCTATCTACGAGCAGTACTTC
TRBJ2-7,TRBV3-1/TRBV3-2,-,TRBD1,CASSHSGGTYEQYF,TGTGCCAGCAGCCACTCAGGGGGCACGTACGAGCAGTACTTC
TRBJ2-1,TRBV5-1,-,TRBD1,CASSSSGTDYNEQFF,TGCGCCAGCAGCTCGTCCGGGACAGATTACAATGAGCAGTTCTTC
TRBJ1-1,TRBV10-3,-,TRBD1,CAIRVTGSNTEAFF,TGTGCCATCAGGGTGACAGGGTCGAACACTGAAGCTTTCTTT
TRBJ1-5,TRBV4-3,-,-,CASSQDSVQPQHF,TGCGCCAGCAGCCAAGACTCGGTTCAGCCCCAGCATTTT
TRBJ2-5,TRBV30,-,TRBD2,CAWSSRGGETQYF,TGTGCCTGGAGTAGTCGGGGGGGAGAGACCCAGTACTTC
TRBJ1-1,TRBV2,-,TRBD1,CASSVQGVNTEAFF,TGTGCCAGCAGTGTCCAGGGGGTGAACACTGAAGCTTTCTTT
TRBJ1-2,TRBV7-2,-,-,CASSSNYGYTF,TGTGCCAGCAGCAGCAACTATGGCTACACCTTC
TRBJ1-2,TRBV29-1,-,TRBD1,CSVALGTDYGYTF,TGCAGCGTTGCCCTCGGGACAGACTATGGCTACACCTTC
TRBJ1-5,TRBV5-1,-,-,CASKAQGWDQPQHF,TGCGCCAGCAAAGCGCAGGGTTGGGATCAGCCCCAGCATTTT
TRBJ2-7,TRBV14,-,-,CASSQDLGREQYF,TGTGCCAGCAGCCAAGATCTTGGGCGCGAGCAGTACTTC
TRBJ2-1,TRBV6-5,-,TRBD1,CASSYPGTGVNEQFF,TGTGCCAGCAGTTACCCCGGGACAGGGGTCAATGAGCAGTTCTTC
TRBJ1-5,TRBV4-1,-,-,CASSQVRSAGVQPQHF,TGCGCCAGCAGCCAAGTGAGGTCAGCAGGGGTTCAGCCCCAGCATTTT
TRBJ1-2,TRBV3-1/TRBV3-2,once,-,CASSNSRPVNYGYTF,TGTGCCAGCAGCAACTCCCGCCCGGTTAACTATGGCTACACCTTC
TRBJ1-1,TRBV11-2,-,-,CASSSPSGNRVSPEAFF,TGTGCCAGCAGCTCCCCAAGTGGTAACAGGGTTTCGCCTGAAGCTTTCTTT
TRBJ1-2,TRBV12-3/TRBV12-4,-,-,CASSSTGRYGYTF,TGTGCCAGCAGTTCTACAGGGCGGTATGGCTACACCTTC
TRBJ2-1,TRBV19,few,TRBD2,CASSPTSGESEQFF,TGTGCCAGTTCCCCGACTAGCGGGGAAAGTGAGCAGTTCTTC
TRBJ1-2,TRBV13,-,TRBD1,CASSFRTWDVGTGEKGYGYTF,TGTGCCAGCAGCTTTCGTACATGGGATGTTGGGACAGGGGAAAAGGGGTATGGCTACACCTTC
TRBJ1-2,TRBV29-1,-,TRBD1,CSVPLKPGQPNYGYTF,TGCAGCGTGCCCTTGAAACCGGGACAGCCAAACTATGGCTACACCTTC
TRBJ1-2,TRBV28,-,TRBD1,CASSLSGTGKNYGYTF,TGTGCCAGCAGCCTATCCGGGACAGGAAAAAACTATGGCTACACCTTC
TRBJ1-3,TRBV3-1/TRBV3-2,-,TRBD1,CASSQRQGAGGNTIYF,TGTGCCAGCAGCCAGAGACAGGGGGCTGGTGGAAACACCATATATTTT
TRBJ1-1,TRBV9,-,-,CASSVAEGEAFF,TGTGCCAGCAGCGTAGCGGAGGGTGAAGCTTTCTTT
TRBJ1-5,TRBV5-4,-,-,CASSYERGRDQPQHF,TGTGCCAGCAGCTACGAGCGGGGGCGGGATCAGCCCCAGCATTTT
TRBJ1-1,TRBV6-5,few,-,CASRVRGLNTEAFF,TGTGCCAGCAGAGTTCGGGGTTTGAACACTGAAGCTTTCTTT
TRBJ2-2,TRBV4-1,-,TRBD2,CASSQVRGLADTGELFF,TGCGCCAGCAGCCAAGTTCGGGGACTAGCGGACACCGGGGAGCTGTTTTTT
TRBJ1-2,TRBV7-3,-,TRBD1,CASSLGQGYGYTF,TGTGCCAGCAGCTTGGGACAGGGCTATGGCTACACCTTC
TRBJ2-1,TRBV6-1,once,-,CASSEDRAIVNEQFF,TGTGCCAGCAGTGAAGACAGGGCAATAGTTAATGAGCAGTTCTTC
TRBJ1-1,TRBV19,-,-,CASTSQEGWLFTEAFF,TGTGCCAGCACCTCCCAGGAGGGTTGGTTGTTCACTGAAGCTTTCTTT
TRBJ2-1,TRBV10-3,-,TRBD2,CAIMLAGGPLF,TGTGCCATCATGCTGGCGGGGGGGCCTCTCTTC
TRBJ1-1,TRBV18,-,TRBD1,CASSPLNRGNTEAFF,TGTGCCAGCTCACCACTTAACAGGGGGAACACTGAAGCTTTCTTT
TRBJ2-2,TRBV19,once,-,CASSMPGQGSTGELFF,TGTGCCAGTAGTATGCCAGGGCAGGGGTCCACCGGGGAGCTGTTTTTT
TRBJ1-2,TRBV18,-,-,CASSPLLGASGYTF,TGTGCCAGCTCACCACTACTGGGGGCTAGTGGCTACACCTTC
TRBJ1-5,TRBV9,-,-,CASSVESGYNQPQHF,TGTGCCAGCAGCGTAGAATCGGGGTACAATCAGCCCCAGCATTTT
TRBJ2-5,TRBV6-2/TRBV6-3,-,-,CASSPRRIDQETQYF,TGTGCCAGCAGCCCGAGGCGGATAGACCAAGAGACCCAGTACTTC
TRBJ1-3,TRBV13,-,TRBD1,CASEQTGAGNTIYF,TGTGCCAGCGAACAGACAGGGGCTGGAAACACCATATATTTT
TRBJ1-1,TRBV12-3/TRBV12-4,-,-,CASSLGQHEAFF,TGTGCCAGCAGCCTCGGACAACATGAAGCTTTCTTT
TRBJ2-3,TRBV24-1,-,TRBD2,CATSQGSGGFTDTQYF,TGTGCCACCAGCCAAGGGAGCGGGGGTTTCACAGATACGCAGTATTTT
TRBJ2-1,TRBV5-4,-,TRBD2,CAYLAAGGEQFF,TGTGCCTACCTAGCGGCCGGGGGTGAGCAGTTCTTC
TRBJ2-1,TRBV10-3,-,-,CAISPSNEQFF,TGTGCCATCAGTCCTAGCAATGAGCAGTTCTTC
TRBJ2-5,TRBV6-6,-,-,CASTGLAVQETQYF,TGTGCCAGCACCGGCCTAGCAGTACAAGAGACCCAGTACTTC
TRBJ1-4,TRBV18,-,-,CASSPGVWSEKLFF,TGTGCCAGCTCACCAGGAGTTTGGAGTGAAAAACTGTTTTTT
TRBJ1-5,TRBV24-1,-,-,CATSDPRDGRDQPQHF,TGTGCCACCAGTGATCCCCGGGACGGGAGAGATCAGCCCCAGCATTTT
TRBJ1-1,TRBV10-1,-,TRBD1,CASTMGQSANTEAFF,TGCGCCAGCACTATGGGACAGTCCGCGAACACTGAAGCTTTCTTT